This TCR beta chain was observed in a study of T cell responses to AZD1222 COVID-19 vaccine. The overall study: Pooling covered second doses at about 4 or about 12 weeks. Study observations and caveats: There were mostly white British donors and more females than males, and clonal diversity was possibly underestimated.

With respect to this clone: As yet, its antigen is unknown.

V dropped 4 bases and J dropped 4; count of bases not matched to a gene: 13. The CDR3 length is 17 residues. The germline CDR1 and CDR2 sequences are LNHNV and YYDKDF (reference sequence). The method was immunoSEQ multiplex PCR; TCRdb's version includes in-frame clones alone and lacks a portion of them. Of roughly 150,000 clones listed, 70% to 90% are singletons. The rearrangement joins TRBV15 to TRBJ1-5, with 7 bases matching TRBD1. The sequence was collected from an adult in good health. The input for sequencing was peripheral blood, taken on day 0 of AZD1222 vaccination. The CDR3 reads CATSTRELTGFNQPQHF. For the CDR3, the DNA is TGTGCCACCAGCACTCGCGAACTGACAGGGTTTAATCAGCCCCAGCATTTT.